This T cell receptor beta chain comes out of a study of CD8 T cells in ankylosing spondylitis (dated by TCRdb to the late 2010s). Study-wide context: T cell receptor beta repertoires were profiled in healthy donors and ankylosing spondylitis patients so that disease-linked TCR variants could be found. Peripheral blood samples were taken, and synovial fluid was additionally collected from ankylosing spondylitis patients. The whole study cohort included over a hundred healthy donors and 20 to 25 ankylosing spondylitis patients.

The sequencing machine was an Illumina HiSeq 2500. TCR beta libraries were prepared by quantitative 5'-RACE with molecular barcodes. Concerning the study's data processing: To identify disease-linked TCR variants, a new computational method was used, one built on a probabilistic model of VDJ rearrangement. Clones were called with MiXCR by TCRdb after fastp trimmed the public reads at Q25, and only in-frame beta chains were retained. Merged by CDR3 protein, the rows form single entries marked with the most common genes and DNA. It is TCRdb's table, rather than the study itself, that gives the V and J calls and clone size. The sample table holds some 840,000 distinct CDR3 sequences, of which approximately 10% were seen once. More than 0.5% of the sample is taken by the ten largest. Findings and caveats that apply to the study as a whole: The disease-linked clones were reported to be significantly enriched in matched synovial fluid samples from ankylosing spondylitis patients. Some motif variants were previously reported in synovial fluid and blood of reactive arthritis patients, suggesting common disease-initiation mechanisms. A CD8+ phenotype was shown by the disease-linked clones, which were found at relatively low frequencies in peripheral blood. A TCR beta motif made up of several highly homologous amino acid variants appeared to be characteristic of blood from ankylosing spondylitis patients.

Only a few counts were recorded for this clonotype. Its antigen is still unknown. Per-nucleotide qualities are absent, and no much larger clonotype sits a single base away. From cysteine to phenylalanine, the CDR3 is 14 amino acids long. CDR3 DNA only is kept here, 42 bases in frame from base 1. CDR1 and CDR2 are drawn from the germline V gene: SGHRS, YFSETQ. V is reduced by 0 bases and J by 8 bases, leaving a spacing of 12 bases between them. This receptor was identified in a male donor with ankylosing spondylitis. The chain is made from TRBV5-1 and TRBJ1-3; the D gene cannot be named for sure. The sample consisted of blood, either unsorted or a sorted T cell fraction (not recorded which). The nucleotide sequence is given as TGCGCCAGCAGCTTGGACAGCCATAGAGACACCATATATTTT. It translates as CASSLDSHRDTIYF.